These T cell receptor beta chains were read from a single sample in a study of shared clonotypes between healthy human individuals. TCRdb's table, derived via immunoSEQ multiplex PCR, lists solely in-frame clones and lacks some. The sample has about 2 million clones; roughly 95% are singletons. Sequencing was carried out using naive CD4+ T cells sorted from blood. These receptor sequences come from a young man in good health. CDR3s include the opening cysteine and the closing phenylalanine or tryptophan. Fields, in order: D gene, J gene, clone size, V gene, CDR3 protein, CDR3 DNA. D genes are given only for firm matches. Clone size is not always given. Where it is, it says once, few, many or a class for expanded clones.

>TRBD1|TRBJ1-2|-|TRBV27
CASSFSGTGVPLRGYTF
TGTGCCAGCAGTTTTTCCGGGACAGGGGTTCCCCTGAGAGGCTACACCTTC
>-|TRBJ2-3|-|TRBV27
CASSSRGGSSPDTQYF
TGTGCCAGCAGTAGCCGTGGGGGGTCCAGCCCAGATACGCAGTATTTT
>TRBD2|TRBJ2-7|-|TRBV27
CASRGLAGVLSEQYF
TGTGCCAGCAGGGGACTAGCGGGAGTTCTGAGCGAGCAGTACTTC
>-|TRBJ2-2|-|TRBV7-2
CASNPTNTGELFF
TGTGCCAGCAACCCGACTAACACCGGGGAGCTGTTTTTT
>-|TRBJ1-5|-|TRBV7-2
CASSPTGETQPQHF
TGTGCCAGCAGCCCAACGGGGGAGACTCAGCCCCAGCATTTT
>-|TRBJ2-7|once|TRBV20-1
CSAQGTYEQYF
TGCAGTGCTCAGGGTACCTACGAGCAGTACTTC
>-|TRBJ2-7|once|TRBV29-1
CSVGGSSYEQYF
TGCAGCGTTGGAGGCTCCTCCTACGAGCAGTACTTC
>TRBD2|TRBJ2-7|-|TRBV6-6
CASSPWTSGPSYEQYF
TGTGCCAGCAGCCCTTGGACTAGCGGGCCCTCCTACGAGCAGTACTTC
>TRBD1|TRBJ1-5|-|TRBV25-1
CASMGSGGNQPQHF
TGTGCCAGCATGGGGTCAGGGGGTAATCAGCCCCAGCATTTT
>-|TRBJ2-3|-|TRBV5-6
CASSLARQGTDTQYF
TGTGCCAGCAGCTTGGCCAGGCAGGGCACAGATACGCAGTATTTT
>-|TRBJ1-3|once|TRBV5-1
CASSSTGNSGNTIYF
TGCGCCAGCAGCTCAACAGGGAACTCTGGAAACACCATATATTTT
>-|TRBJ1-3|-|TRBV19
CASMGPPEGNTIYF
TGTGCCAGTATGGGTCCCCCGGAGGGAAACACCATATATTTT
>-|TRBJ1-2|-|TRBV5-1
CASSSDGNYGYTF
TGCGCCAGCAGCTCCGATGGGAACTATGGCTACACCTTC
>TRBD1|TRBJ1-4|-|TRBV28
CASSVRDRRTNEKLFF
TGTGCCAGCAGTGTCCGGGACAGGCGAACTAATGAAAAACTGTTTTTT
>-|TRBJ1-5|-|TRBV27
CASSLEGKSNQPQHF
TGTGCCAGCAGTTTAGAAGGGAAGAGCAATCAGCCCCAGCATTTT
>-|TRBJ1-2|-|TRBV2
CASSAASNYGYTF
TGTGCCAGCAGTGCAGCGTCTAACTATGGCTACACCTTC
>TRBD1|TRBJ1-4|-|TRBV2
CASRRTGATNEKLFF
TGTGCCAGCAGGAGGACAGGGGCAACTAATGAAAAACTGTTTTTT
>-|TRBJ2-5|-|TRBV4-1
CASSQEGGGTIQETQYF
TGCGCCAGCAGCCAAGAAGGGGGCGGGACCATCCAAGAGACCCAGTACTTC
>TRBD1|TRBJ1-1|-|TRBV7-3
CASSYGTGNTEAFF
TGTGCCAGCAGCTATGGGACAGGTAACACTGAAGCTTTCTTT
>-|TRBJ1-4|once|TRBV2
CASNSLLGNLNEKLFF
TGTGCCAGCAACTCACTTCTCGGCAACCTTAATGAAAAACTGTTTTTT
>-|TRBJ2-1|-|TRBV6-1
CASSVTGGNEQFF
TGTGCCAGCAGTGTTACTGGTGGCAATGAGCAGTTCTTC
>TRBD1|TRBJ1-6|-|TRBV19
CASSATGPNSPLHF
TGTGCCAGTAGTGCGACAGGGCCGAATTCACCCCTCCACTTT
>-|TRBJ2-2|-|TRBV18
CASSPRGSGELFF
TGTGCCAGCTCCCCCCGCGGTTCGGGGGAGCTGTTTTTT
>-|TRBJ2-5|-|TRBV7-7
CASSRLQGPQETQYF
TGTGCTAGCAGCCGGTTACAGGGCCCCCAAGAGACCCAGTACTTC
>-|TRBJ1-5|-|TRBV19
CASSLEGQGSQPQHF
TGTGCCAGTAGCCTAGAAGGGCAGGGGAGTCAGCCCCAGCATTTT
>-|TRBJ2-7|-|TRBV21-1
CASSTRTSGPTPGEQYF
TGTGCCAGCAGCACCAGGACTAGCGGGCCGACGCCGGGCGAGCAGTACTTC
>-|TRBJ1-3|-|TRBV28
CASSSLMGSGNTIYF
TGTGCCAGCAGTAGTCTGATGGGGTCTGGAAACACCATATATTTT
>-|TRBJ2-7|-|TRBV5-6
CASRLASGYEQYF
TGTGCCAGCAGGCTGGCGAGTGGGTACGAGCAGTACTTC
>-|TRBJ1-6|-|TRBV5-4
CASSLFLRVIPSYNSPLHF
TGTGCCAGCAGCTTATTCCTCAGGGTGATTCCCTCCTATAATTCACCCCTCCACTTT
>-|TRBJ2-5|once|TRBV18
CASSPLLTRWETQYF
TGTGCCAGCTCACCACTGTTGACCAGGTGGGAGACCCAGTACTTC
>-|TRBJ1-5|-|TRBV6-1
CASSEVLGVLRGNQPQHF
TGTGCCAGCAGTGAAGTCTTGGGGGTGCTGCGGGGCAATCAGCCCCAGCATTTT
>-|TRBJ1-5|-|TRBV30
CAWSGQGGQPQHF
TGTGCCTGGAGTGGTCAGGGAGGCCAGCCCCAGCATTTT
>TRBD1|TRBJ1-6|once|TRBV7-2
CASSLMGTATNSPLHF
TGTGCCAGCAGCTTAATGGGGACAGCCACCAATTCACCCCTCCACTTT
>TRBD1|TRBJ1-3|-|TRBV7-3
CASSSTTGAGNTIYF
TGTGCCAGCAGCTCTACGACAGGGGCTGGAAACACCATATATTTT
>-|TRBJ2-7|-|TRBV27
CASSLGTVSYEQYF
TGTGCCAGCAGTTTAGGGACGGTCTCCTACGAGCAGTACTTC
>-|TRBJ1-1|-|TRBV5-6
CASSLTTEMNTEAFF
TGTGCCAGCAGCTTAACGACAGAGATGAACACTGAAGCTTTCTTT
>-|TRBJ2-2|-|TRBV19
CASSIDITPGNTGELFF
TGTGCCAGTAGTATAGATATCACCCCCGGGAACACCGGGGAGCTGTTTTTT
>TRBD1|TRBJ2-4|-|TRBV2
CASSRGTGQARNIQYF
TGTGCCAGCAGTCGGGGGACAGGGCAAGCCCGAAACATTCAGTACTTC
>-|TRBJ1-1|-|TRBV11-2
CASSSRQLLNTEAFF
TGTGCCAGCAGCTCAAGACAGCTTTTGAACACTGAAGCTTTCTTT
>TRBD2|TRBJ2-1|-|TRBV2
CASTRGGNYNEQFF
TGTGCCAGCACGCGGGGGGGGAACTACAATGAGCAGTTCTTC
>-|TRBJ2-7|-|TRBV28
CASSLLPEAGPYEQYF
TGTGCCAGCAGTTTACTCCCCGAGGCAGGGCCCTACGAGCAGTACTTC